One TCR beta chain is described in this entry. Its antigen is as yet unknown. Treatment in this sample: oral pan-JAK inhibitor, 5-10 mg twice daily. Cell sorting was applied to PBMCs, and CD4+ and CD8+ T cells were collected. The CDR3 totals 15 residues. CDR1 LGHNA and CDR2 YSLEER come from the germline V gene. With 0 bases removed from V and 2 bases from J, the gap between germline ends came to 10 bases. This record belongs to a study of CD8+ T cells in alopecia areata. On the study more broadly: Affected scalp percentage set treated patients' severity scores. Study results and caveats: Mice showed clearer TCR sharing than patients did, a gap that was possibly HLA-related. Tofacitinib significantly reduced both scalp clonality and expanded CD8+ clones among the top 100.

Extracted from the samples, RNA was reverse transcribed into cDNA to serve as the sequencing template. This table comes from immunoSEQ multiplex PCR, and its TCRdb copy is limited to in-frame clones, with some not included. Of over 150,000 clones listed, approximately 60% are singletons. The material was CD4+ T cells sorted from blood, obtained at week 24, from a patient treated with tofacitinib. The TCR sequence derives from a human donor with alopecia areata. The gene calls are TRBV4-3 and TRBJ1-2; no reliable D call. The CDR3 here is CASSQDVYLNYGYTF. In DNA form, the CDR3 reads TGCGCCAGCAGCCAAGACGTTTACCTCAACTATGGCTACACCTTC.